This T cell receptor beta chain was recovered during a study of OX40 agonist ivuxolimab in advanced cancers. The assay was immunoSEQ multiplex PCR, and TCRdb's table has in-frame clones only and misses some. Of under 100,000 clones in the sample, 84% were seen once. A remark on this clone: Its antigen is unknown.

This CDR3 comprises 18 residues. Unmatched junction bases numbered 13, after V lost 3 bases and J lost 5 bases. From germline, CDR1 is MNHNS and CDR2 SASEGT. The study, taken as a whole, reports: Compared with CD4+, CD8+ T cells on average had more expanded clones.

The source of this sequence is an adult with an advanced solid tumor such as melanoma, head and neck, liver or kidney cancer. This rearrangement joins TRBV6-1 to TRBJ1-5; 10 positions match TRBD1. The sequences come from CD4+ or CD8+ T cells sorted from blood, collected in a trial of the OX40 agonist ivuxolimab. The CDR3 region is CASSDSDRGPSWYQPQHF. CDR3 nucleotide sequence: TGTGCCAGCAGTGACAGCGACAGGGGGCCCTCCTGGTATCAGCCCCAGCATTTT.